The rows below give T cell receptor beta chains drawn from one sample of a study of OX40 agonist ivuxolimab in advanced cancers. Repertoires were generated with immunoSEQ multiplex PCR, while TCRdb's copy carries only in-frame clones and drops some. Among approximately 100,000 clones, 70% to 85% were seen once, and the ten largest hold 3% to 4%. The source material was CD4+ or CD8+ T cells sorted from blood, sampled in a trial of the OX40 agonist ivuxolimab. These receptors originate from an adult with an advanced solid tumor such as melanoma, head and neck, liver or kidney cancer. The CDR3 runs from the conserved cysteine through the conserved F or W. A D gene is named only where the DNA matches it firmly. The size field is filled for only some rows; it gives once, few, many or a size class.

D	size	V	J	CDR3	DNA
-	-	TRBV28	TRBJ1-5	CASKEGNQPQHF	TGTGCCAGCAAGGAGGGTAACCAGCCCCAGCATTTT
-	-	TRBV9	TRBJ2-3	CASSVAGRADTQYF	TGTGCCAGCAGCGTAGCTGGCCGGGCAGATACGCAGTATTTT
TRBD2	few	TRBV7-6	TRBJ2-3	CASSRTSMADTQYF	TGTGCCAGCAGCCGGACTAGCATGGCAGATACGCAGTATTTT
-	-	TRBV7-2	TRBJ2-7	CASSPRWRDLGGSYEQYF	TGTGCCAGCAGCCCGCGATGGCGGGATTTAGGCGGCTCCTACGAGCAGTACTTC
-	-	TRBV3-1/TRBV3-2	TRBJ1-5	CANNQPQHF	TGTGCTAACAATCAGCCCCAGCATTTT
-	once	TRBV19	TRBJ2-7	CASSPGTSHEQYF	TGTGCCAGTAGTCCAGGGACATCACACGAGCAGTACTTC
-	-	TRBV7-9	TRBJ2-5	CASSLAGMTETQYF	TGTGCCAGCAGCTTAGCCGGGATGACAGAGACCCAGTACTTC
-	-	TRBV9	TRBJ2-1	CASSVDLQGGNEQFF	TGTGCCAGCAGCGTAGATCTCCAGGGCGGCAATGAGCAGTTCTTC
-	-	TRBV7-8	TRBJ2-7	CASSSAQGSYEQYF	TGTGCCAGCAGCTCCGCACAGGGATCCTACGAGCAGTACTTC
-	-	TRBV6-1	TRBJ2-7	CASSANGEQYF	TGTGCCAGCAGTGCTAATGGGGAGCAGTACTTC
-	-	TRBV29-1	TRBJ2-7	CSVPDGYEQYF	TGCAGCGTTCCCGACGGCTACGAGCAGTACTTC
-	few	TRBV5-8	TRBJ2-7	CASSPDTIGYEQYF	TGTGCCAGCAGCCCAGACACGATCGGCTACGAGCAGTACTTC
-	-	TRBV7-9	TRBJ2-3	CASSSITDTQYF	TGTGCCAGCAGCTCCATCACAGATACGCAGTATTTT
TRBD1	-	TRBV2	TRBJ1-1	CASRTGYTEAFF	TGTGCCAGCAGGACAGGGTACACTGAAGCTTTCTTT
-	-	TRBV11-1	TRBJ2-2	CASSLDRGLVSYTGELFF	TGTGCCAGCAGCTTAGATCGCGGTTTGGTCAGTTACACCGGGGAGCTGTTTTTT
-	-	TRBV14	TRBJ2-1	CASSQDLSDLFNEQFF	TGTGCCAGCAGCCAAGATCTTAGCGACTTGTTCAATGAGCAGTTCTTC
-	once	TRBV18	TRBJ2-7	CASSPSQGEQYF	TGTGCCAGCTCACCTAGTCAAGGCGAGCAGTACTTC
TRBD1	once	TRBV28	TRBJ2-3	CASSLTGTLSTDTQYF	TGTGCCAGCAGTTTGACAGGGACCCTAAGCACAGATACGCAGTATTTT
-	once	TRBV27	TRBJ2-1	CAIKRTFGLNEQFF	TGTGCCATAAAACGGACTTTTGGCCTCAATGAGCAGTTCTTC
-	once	TRBV7-3	TRBJ2-2	CASSLTGELFF	TGTGCCAGCAGCTTAACCGGGGAGCTGTTTTTT
-	once	TRBV9	TRBJ2-3	CASSAGQFTDTQYF	TGTGCCAGCAGCGCTGGACAGTTCACAGATACGCAGTATTTT
-	-	TRBV15	TRBJ2-1	CATSRGGYNEQFF	TGTGCCACCAGCAGAGGAGGCTACAATGAGCAGTTCTTC
-	once	TRBV5-1	TRBJ2-3	CASSGLGDLPDTQYF	TGCGCCAGCAGTGGTCTCGGAGACCTCCCAGATACGCAGTATTTT
-	-	TRBV5-4	TRBJ2-5	CASSLGGTDQETQYF	TGTGCCAGCAGCTTGGGAGGGACGGACCAAGAGACCCAGTACTTC
TRBD1	-	TRBV4-2	TRBJ2-7	CASSQEDWDRGLSEQYF	TGTGCCAGCAGCCAGGAGGATTGGGACAGGGGGCTTAGCGAGCAGTACTTC
TRBD1	-	TRBV7-9	TRBJ2-7	CASSVTGGSYEQYF	TGTGCCAGCAGCGTGACAGGGGGTTCCTACGAGCAGTACTTC